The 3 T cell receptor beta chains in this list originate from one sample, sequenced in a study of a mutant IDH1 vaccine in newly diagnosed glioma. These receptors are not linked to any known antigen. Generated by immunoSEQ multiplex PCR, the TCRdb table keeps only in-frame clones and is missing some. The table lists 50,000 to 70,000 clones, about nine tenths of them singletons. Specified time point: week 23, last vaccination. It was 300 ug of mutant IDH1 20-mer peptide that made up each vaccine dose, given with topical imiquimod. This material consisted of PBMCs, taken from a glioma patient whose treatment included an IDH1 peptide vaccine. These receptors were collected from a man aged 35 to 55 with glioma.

The CDR3, as DNA: TGTGCCAGTAGTCCGGAGGGCGGGGCAGATACGCAGTATTTT. It translates to CASSPEGGADTQYF. V is TRBV19 and J is TRBJ2-3, with a weak D call TRBD2 (6 bases). Trimming took off 5 bases at V and 4 bases at J, with 13 bases between the two ends. The CDR3 extends over 14 amino acids. Germline V CDR1 and CDR2: LNHDA, SQIVND (reference sequence).

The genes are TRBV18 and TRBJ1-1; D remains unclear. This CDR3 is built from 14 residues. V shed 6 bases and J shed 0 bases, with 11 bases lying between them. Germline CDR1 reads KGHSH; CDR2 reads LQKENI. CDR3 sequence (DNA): TGTGCCAGCTCGTTAGGGAGAATGAACACTGAAGCTTTCTTT. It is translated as CASSLGRMNTEAFF.

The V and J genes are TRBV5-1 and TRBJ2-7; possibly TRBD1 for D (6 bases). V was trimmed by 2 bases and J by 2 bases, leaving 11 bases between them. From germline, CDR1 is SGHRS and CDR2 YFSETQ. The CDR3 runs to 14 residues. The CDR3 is CASSLEQGTYEQYF. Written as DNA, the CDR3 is TGCGCCAGCAGCTTAGAACAGGGAACCTACGAGCAGTACTTC.